Reported below is one TCR beta chain. Its antigen remains unidentified. These data belong to a study of T cells in Graves' hyperthyroidism and ophthalmopathy. Study-level results: Median prediction lead before ophthalmopathy onset was 6.5 months with the model.

RNA transcripts were the template for amplifying TCR beta CDR3 regions. Carried out on the TCR CDR3, a first-round RT-PCR used the HTBI primer set. TCRdb itself ran the multiplex PCR reads through MiXCR, one entry per CDR3 protein. The top ten clones hold approximately 13% of a sample with fewer than 500,000 distinct CDR3 sequences, under 15% of them seen once. CDR1 is SGHTA, CDR2 FQGNSA, per germline. The CDR3 has 16 residues. J lost 5 bases, V lost 6 bases, and 15 bases had no gene match. The sequence came from a man between 18 and 35 years old with Graves' ophthalmopathy. The V call is TRBV7-2, the J call TRBJ1-2, with 7 bases lining up with TRBD1. The sequenced sample was blood. The CDR3 DNA is TGTGCCAGCAGGGGGGGGGGGACAGACGGAAGGTATGGCTACACCTTC. As protein: CASRGGGTDGRYGYTF.